These 5 T cell receptor beta chains were sequenced from one sample in a study of blood T cells in healthy people across ages (dated by TCRdb to between 2015 and 2017). The library was generated by 5' RACE. Sequenced using an Illumina HiSeq 2500. A second roughly 7 to 11 cycle PCR used a sample-barcoded 5' primer and a J-beta primer mix. Using fastp at Q25 and MiXCR, TCRdb reprocessed the public reads and kept productive beta chains. For every CDR3 protein sequence, its rows merge into one entry that carries the most common genes and DNA. In all, the sample holds over 600,000 distinct CDR3 sequences, and roughly 21% of those were seen once. Roughly 3.9% of the sample comes from the top ten. The sample comprised blood. The receptors derive from a man aged 65-85 years in good health.

This clonotype occurred a few times. The chain joins TRBV4-2 to TRBJ2-1, with 8 bases aligning to TRBD2. The length of the CDR3 is 15 residues. Germline V gene lookup returns CDR1 LGHNA and CDR2 YNFKEQ. V gave up 1 base and J gave up 6 bases; unmatched junction bases: 5. CDR3 in amino acids: CASSQVVSGANEQFF. The CDR3 nucleotides read TGTGCCAGCAGCCAAGTGGTTAGCGGGGCCAATGAGCAGTTCTTC.

This clonotype was counted a few times. The chain has TRBV20-1 and TRBJ2-1, with 7 bases that match TRBD2. There are 14 residues in the CDR3. Per germline, CDR1 DFQATT and CDR2 SNEGSKA (reference sequence). The CDR3 spells CALSSGNSYNEQFF. CDR3 nucleotides: TGCGCGTTATCTAGCGGCAATAGCTACAATGAGCAGTTCTTC.

This clonotype was seen a few times. Its ends do not fully match the called genes, so a read error is possible. J is TRBJ2-5 and V is TRBV20-1; D remains unclear. CDR1 and CDR2 (germline): DFQATT, SNEGSKA (reference sequence). The CDR3 runs 14 residues. The CDR3 region has the DNA TGCGGTGCTAGAGATTTCGTGTCTCAAGAGACCCGGTACTTC. The encoded protein is CGARDFVSQETRYF.

This clonotype was seen only a few times. The chain has TRBV6-1 and TRBJ2-5; the match to TRBD1 covers 11 bases. Per the germline V gene, CDR1 is MNHNS and CDR2 is SASEGT. The CDR3 sequence is 18 residues long. Trimming cost V 6 bases and J 11 bases; bases outside gene matches: 23. The CDR3 here is CASSSDRGQSKSLVEQYF. The CDR3, as DNA: TGTGCCAGCAGCTCGGACAGGGGGCAATCGAAGTCGTTGGTTGAGCAGTACTTC.

Note on this clonotype: A much larger clone is a single base away; this may be a read error. The rearrangement links TRBV20-1 to TRBJ2-1, with 9 bases identical to TRBD2. With V trimmed by 0 bases and J by 0 bases, 3 bases remained unmatched. Germline V gene sequence: CDR1 DFQATT, CDR2 SNEGSKA (reference sequence). The CDR3 is made up of 16 amino acids. CDR3 sequence reads: CSARDGSGSSYNEQFF. DNA for the CDR3: TGCAGTGCTAGAGATGGTAGCGGGAGCTCCTACAATGAGCAGTTCTTC.